This T cell receptor beta chain was profiled in a study of regulatory T cells. The primer mix had 52 TRBV and 13 TRBJ primers. Clones were read by immunoSEQ multiplex PCR, and TCRdb kept only the in-frame ones, dropping some. The data contain about 17,000 clones, 80% to 90% of them singletons. General observations from the study: Hydrophobic residues at CDR3 positions 6 and 7 were enriched in conventional CD4+ T cells of CD3G-deficient patients.

Sorting split CD4+ cells into CD25-high CD127-low Tregs and CD25-low CD127-high conventional T cells. Remarks on this clone: The antigen is not known.

The CDR3 contains 14 residues. In germline, CDR1 is SEHNR, CDR2 FQNEAQ (reference sequence). V was pared by 3 bases and J by 4 bases, with 10 bases between. V and J are TRBV7-9 and TRBJ2-1; a possible D gene is TRBD1 (6 bases). Sequenced input: conventional CD4+ T cells sorted from blood. The origin of this receptor is a person aged 25 to 39 with CD3G deficiency. CDR3 sequence: CASSLGQPYNEQFF. CDR3 DNA sequence: TGTGCCAGCAGCTTGGGACAACCGTACAATGAGCAGTTCTTC.